These 27 T cell receptor beta chains originate from one sample sequenced in a study of blood T cell repertoires in COVID-19 (dated by TCRdb to about 2020). Libraries came from the immunoSEQ multiplex PCR assay. The table was pulled from immuneACCESS by TCRdb, which kept in-frame rearrangements only. Such tables lose some clones; where checked, under half of the loss comes from unresolved V genes, and the rest has no known cause. The sample records a few hundred thousand clones, roughly nine tenths of which are singletons. Around 5.9% of the sample goes to the ten largest clones. Source material: peripheral blood. The receptors shown here come from a man aged 55 to 69 with acute or convalescent COVID-19.

This clone was detected only once. This chain uses TRBV5-1 with TRBJ1-1, with 7 bases that match TRBD1. CDR1 is SGHRS, CDR2 YFSETQ, per germline. V dropped 2 bases and J dropped 7; count of bases not matched to a gene: 5. The CDR3 length is 13 residues. The CDR3 loop is CASSFGTGVEAFF. DNA for the CDR3: TGCGCCAGCAGCTTTGGAACAGGGGTTGAAGCTTTCTTT.

This clone has a handful of counts. This rearrangement joins TRBV29-1 to TRBJ2-7; TRBD1 agrees at 10 bases. Germline loops: CDR1 SQVTM, CDR2 ANQGSEA. Unmatched junction bases numbered 2, after V lost 6 bases and J lost 0 bases. The CDR3 is 13 amino acids. In nucleotides, the CDR3 is TGCAGCGTACGGACAGGGGGCTCCTACGAGCAGTACTTC. Amino acids: CSVRTGGSYEQYF.

This clone has a single count. The V and J genes are TRBV7-9 and TRBJ1-2; perhaps TRBD1 as D (6 bases). V dropped 5 bases and J dropped 9 bases, with 22 bases sitting between them. The CDR3 length is 15 residues. Looked up from germline, CDR1 is SEHNR and CDR2 is FQNEAQ (reference sequence). This CDR3 is CASSQRSQGLDSYTF. The CDR3 DNA reads TGTGCCAGCAGCCAGAGGAGTCAGGGGCTTGATAGCTACACCTTC.

V gene TRBV5-6 combines with J gene TRBJ2-7; 8 bases map to TRBD2. The trim removed 5 bases at V and 2 bases at J, leaving 6 bases unmatched. CDR1 is SGHDT, CDR2 YYEEEE, per germline. This CDR3 is 14 amino acids long. The CDR3 coding sequence is TGTGCCAGCAGAAAAGCGGGAGTGACCTACGAGCAGTACTTC. Translated: CASRKAGVTYEQYF.

The chain uses TRBV5-1 and TRBJ1-6, with D perhaps TRBD1 (5 bases). The CDR3 covers 15 residues. The germline CDR1 and CDR2 sequences are SGHRS and YFSETQ. V shed 0 bases and J shed 13 bases, with 17 bases lying between them. The DNA of the CDR3 is TGCGCCAGCAGCTTGGTACAGGCCGCCTCGGATCCCCTCCACTTT. Encoded protein: CASSLVQAASDPLHF.

This chain connects TRBV9 to TRBJ2-7, with 13 positions matching TRBD2. The CDR3 length is 16 residues. With V trimmed by 4 bases and J by 3 bases, 7 bases remained unmatched. CDR1 SGDLS and CDR2 YYNGEE come from the germline V gene. CDR3 bases: TGTGCCAGCAGCTCGCGGACTAGCGGGAGTCTCTACGAGCAGTACTTC. This encodes CASSSRTSGSLYEQYF.

The CDR3 reads CASKPGQGNEKLFF. CDR3 bases: TGTGCCAGCAAACCTGGACAGGGAAACGAAAAACTGTTTTTT. This chain connects TRBV6-5 to TRBJ1-4, with TRBD1 matching 8 bases. There are 14 residues in the CDR3. Germline assignment: CDR1 MNHEY and CDR2 SVGAGI. With 7 bases clipped from V and 8 bases from J, the junction kept 9 bases outside the gene matches.

V gene TRBV5-1 combines with J gene TRBJ2-7; the D gene is possibly TRBD1 (5 bases). The CDR3 contains 11 residues. The germline V and J ends were trimmed by 4 bases and 5 bases, with 7 bases remaining between them. In germline, CDR1 is SGHRS, CDR2 YFSETQ. CDR3 residues: CASSPGHEQYF. DNA for the CDR3: TGCGCCAGCAGCCCAGGGCACGAGCAGTACTTC.

V is TRBV7-2 and J is TRBJ2-2; weak D call: TRBD1 (6 bases). The V and J ends lost 5 bases and 5 bases respectively, with 12 bases between them. The germline gives CDR1 SGHTA, CDR2 FQGNSA. CDR3 length: 14 amino acids. CDR3 bases: TGTGCCAGCAGCCCGGGACATCGGACCGGGGAGCTGTTTTTT. Translating it yields CASSPGHRTGELFF. The whole variable domain, filled in from reference TRBV7-2 and TRBJ2-2, reads GAGVSQSPSNKVTEKGKDVELRCDPISGHTALYWYRQSLGQGLEFLIYFQGNSAPDKSGLPSDRFSAERTGGSVSTLTIQRTQQEDSAVYLCASSPGHRTGELFFGEGSRLTVL.

This sequence joins TRBV10-3 and TRBJ1-1; TRBD1 matches at 7 bases. The CDR3 spans 14 residues. Trimming cost V 6 bases and J 2 bases; bases outside gene matches: 6. The V gene's germline CDR1 is ENHRY and CDR2 SYGVKD. The CDR3 coding sequence is TGTGCCATCAGCCGGGACAGAGCTAACACTGAAGCTTTCTTT. This translates into CAISRDRANTEAFF.

The chain joins TRBV6-1 to TRBJ1-1; no clear D. Trimming shortened V by 6 bases and J by 2 bases, and 13 bases separated the two germline ends. The CDR3 consists of 14 residues. Germline lookup yields CDR1 MNHNS and CDR2 SASEGT. CDR3 protein: CASRTTELNTEAFF. CDR3 nucleotide sequence: TGTGCCAGCAGAACCACAGAATTAAACACTGAAGCTTTCTTT.

The chain combines TRBV18 with TRBJ1-3, with 8 nucleotides matching TRBD1. Trimming at V came to 6 bases and at J to 3 bases, leaving 10 bases not matched to a gene. Germline values: CDR1 KGHSH, CDR2 LQKENI. There are 16 residues in the CDR3. CDR3 loop: CASSRTGMKLGNTIYF. CDR3 sequence (DNA): TGTGCCAGCTCGCGGACAGGGATGAAACTTGGAAACACCATATATTTT.

This sequence joins TRBV12-3 or TRBV12-4 and TRBJ2-7, with D unresolved. V gave up 3 bases and J gave up 5 bases, with 5 bases separating them. The CDR3 contains 11 residues. The CDR3 spells CASSFLDEQYF. As DNA, the CDR3 is TGTGCCAGCAGTTTTCTCGACGAGCAGTACTTC.

The CDR3: CASSHQINYGYTF. The CDR3 DNA reads TGTGCCAGCAGTCACCAGATTAACTATGGCTACACCTTC. This rearrangement joins TRBV27 to TRBJ1-2; unclear D gene. The V end was cut by 5 bases, the J end by 1 base, with 8 bases between. Looked up from germline, CDR1 is MNHEY and CDR2 is SMNVEV (reference sequence). The CDR3 sequence is 13 residues long.

This clone was counted once. The chain combines TRBV12-3 or TRBV12-4 with TRBJ1-2; D unresolved. Trimming pared 7 bases from V and 6 bases from J, leaving 15 bases between. The CDR3 loop spans 13 amino acids. The CDR3: CASTTRVSDGYTF. The CDR3 nucleotides are TGTGCCAGCACCACACGGGTGTCCGATGGCTACACCTTC.

V is TRBV27 and J is TRBJ2-2; 7 bases map to TRBD2. The germline V gene has CDR1 MNHEY and CDR2 SMNVEV (reference sequence). J was trimmed by 5 bases and V by 7 bases; bases with no gene match: 10. This CDR3 has 15 residues. CDR3 loop: CASNMGRGGTGELFF. The CDR3, as DNA: TGTGCCAGCAACATGGGGCGGGGAGGGACCGGGGAGCTGTTTTTT.

J is TRBJ2-1 and V is TRBV3-1 (or the pseudogene TRBV3-2); no reliable D call. V was clipped by 1 base and J by 10 bases, with 8 bases between them. The CDR3 has 12 amino acids. CDR1 and CDR2 from the germline V gene are LGHDT and YNNKEL (reference sequence). CDR3: CASSQVRKEQFF. CDR3 bases: TGTGCCAGCAGCCAAGTGCGGAAGGAGCAGTTCTTC.

V and J are TRBV18 and TRBJ1-2; the match to TRBD1 covers 7 bases. The V segment lost 3 bases and the J segment 5 bases; nucleotides outside the gene matches: 9. Germline values: CDR1 KGHSH, CDR2 LQKENI. The CDR3 is 15 residues long. CDR3 residues: CASSPDRDAPYGYTF. In DNA, the CDR3 is TGTGCCAGCTCACCTGACAGGGACGCTCCGTATGGCTACACCTTC.

The chain employs TRBV6-1 and TRBJ2-7; the match to TRBD2 covers 8 bases. The ends lost 1 base at V and 3 bases at J; junction bases unmatched: 2. This CDR3 has 14 residues. Germline V lookup: CDR1 MNHNS, CDR2 SASEGT. CDR3 sequence reads: CASSEGLAIYEQYF. For the CDR3, the DNA is TGTGCCAGCAGTGAAGGACTAGCGATCTACGAGCAGTACTTC.

The chain combines TRBV5-1 with TRBJ1-1; D is perhaps TRBD1 (5 bases). In germline, CDR1 is SGHRS, CDR2 YFSETQ. The CDR3 is made up of 14 amino acids. V lost 3 bases, J lost 1 base, and 10 bases lay in between. The CDR3 protein is CASSSTATNTEAFF. For the CDR3, the DNA is TGCGCCAGCAGCTCGACAGCCACGAACACTGAAGCTTTCTTT.

This clone was seen only once. The genes are TRBV7-2 and TRBJ1-6; 7 bases align to TRBD1. Trimming at V came to 3 bases and at J to 9 bases, leaving 8 bases not matched to a gene. Germline-derived CDR1 and CDR2 are SGHTA and FQGNSA. The length of the CDR3 is 15 residues. The CDR3 is CASSFARGIGSPLHF. The CDR3 nucleotides read TGTGCCAGCAGCTTCGCCAGGGGGATTGGTTCACCCCTCCACTTT.

The rearrangement uses TRBV6-1 and TRBJ1-1; 7 nucleotides match TRBD1. CDR1 is MNHNS, CDR2 SASEGT, per germline. The length of the CDR3 is 17 residues. Losses at the gene ends were 2 bases for V and 4 bases for J; bases not matched to a gene: 13. The CDR3 sequence is CASSETPPRGQGTEAFF. CDR3 in DNA: TGTGCCAGCAGTGAAACCCCCCCGAGGGGGCAAGGCACTGAAGCTTTCTTT.

The chain employs TRBV30 and TRBJ2-7, with 8 bases that match TRBD1. The V gene end was trimmed by 0 bases and the J gene end by 0 bases; junction bases not matched to a gene: 10. Germline CDR1 reads GTSNPN; CDR2 reads SVGIG (reference sequence). The CDR3 length is 17 residues. For the CDR3, the DNA is TGTGCCTGGAGTGTAAAACTCTGGCAGGGGGCCTCCTACGAGCAGTACTTC. It yields the protein CAWSVKLWQGASYEQYF.

The rearrangement uses TRBV24-1 and TRBJ1-2, with TRBD1 matching 8 bases. This CDR3 has 13 residues. In germline, CDR1 is KGHDR, CDR2 SFDVKD. V lost 0 bases and J lost 8; bases outside the gene matches: 1. The CDR3 region has the DNA TGTGCCACCAGTGATTTGTGGACAGGGGGCTACACCTTC. Amino acid sequence: CATSDLWTGGYTF.

In its sample, this clone was seen a few times. The V and J genes are TRBV11-2 and TRBJ2-7; D might be TRBD1 (6 bases). In germline, CDR1 is SGHAT, CDR2 FQNNGV. CDR3 length: 15 residues. The ends were cut back, 4 bases at V and 0 bases at J, with 13 bases in the middle. In nucleotides, the CDR3 is TGTGCCAGCAGCTCAATCAGGGGATCCTCCTACGAGCAGTACTTC. It encodes CASSSIRGSSYEQYF.

The chain is built from TRBV10-3 and TRBJ1-5, with D maybe TRBD1 (6 bases). Germline CDR1 ENHRY, CDR2 SYGVKD. V was trimmed by 5 bases and J by 7 bases, leaving 15 bases between them. This CDR3 is 14 amino acids long. Here the CDR3 reads CAISTSGGGQPQHF. CDR3 nucleotides: TGTGCCATCAGTACCTCGGGGGGCGGGCAGCCCCAGCATTTT.

The rearrangement links TRBV19 to TRBJ1-5; D uncertain. The CDR3 spans 13 residues. CDR1 is LNHDA and CDR2 is SQIVND in the germline V gene (reference sequence). V was pared by 9 bases and J by 4 bases, with 13 bases between. CDR3 residues: CASAGTHNQPQHF. The DNA for the CDR3 is TGTGCCAGCGCGGGCACCCATAATCAGCCCCAGCATTTT.